The 13 T cell receptor beta chains below were found in one sample sequenced in a study of cytomegalovirus exposure and HLA in healthy donors. Both 60 Vbeta primers and 13 Jbeta primers went into the PCR. This table comes from immunoSEQ multiplex PCR, and its TCRdb copy is limited to in-frame clones, with some not included. The table records approximately 75,000 clones, 70% to 85% of them present only once. The specimen sequenced was PBMCs. Receptors were obtained from a man between 65 and 85 years old in good health and CMV-seropositive.

This clone occurred a few times. The rearrangement links TRBV7-3 to TRBJ2-3, with TRBD2 matching 7 bases. V shed 5 bases, J shed 4 bases, and the junction held 9 bases outside the gene matches. This CDR3 is built from 15 residues. Germline V CDR1 and CDR2: SGHTA, FQGTGA. The CDR3 DNA sequence: TGTGCCAGCAGCAAAGAGGCGGGAGTGTCAGATACGCAGTATTTT. This gives the protein CASSKEAGVSDTQYF.

There are a few counts of this clone. The V and J genes are TRBV6-5 and TRBJ1-5; D remains unclear. The V end lost 6 bases, the J end lost 2 bases, and 5 bases lay between the germline ends. Germline assignment: CDR1 MNHEY and CDR2 SVGAGI. The CDR3 spans 12 residues. As DNA, the CDR3 is TGTGCCAGCAGCTCCGGCAATCAGCCCCAGCATTTT. Protein sequence: CASSSGNQPQHF.

The CDR3: CASSVGYPGEQYF. CDR3 nucleotides: TGTGCCAGCAGCGTAGGGTATCCCGGCGAGCAGTACTTC. This chain connects TRBV9 to TRBJ2-7; D call uncertain. The CDR3 sequence is 13 residues long. Per germline, CDR1 SGDLS and CDR2 YYNGEE. V shed 0 bases and J shed 6 bases, with 10 bases lying between them.

V is TRBV7-3 and J is TRBJ2-1; D is unclear. Per germline, CDR1 SGHTA and CDR2 FQGTGA. V lost 5 bases and J lost 6, with 14 bases in between. The CDR3 loop spans 14 amino acids. The CDR3 DNA reads TGTGCCAGCAGCCCCCAATCGTCTAGCAATGAGCAGTTCTTC. Its protein product is CASSPQSSSNEQFF.

Concerning this clone: The same CDR3 is also encoded by other DNA sequences in this sample. The chain employs TRBV18 and TRBJ2-3; D ambiguous. This CDR3 contains 13 residues. V lost 3 bases and J 0 bases, leaving 4 bases between the germline ends. Germline V lookup: CDR1 KGHSH, CDR2 LQKENI. CDR3 sequence reads: CASSPTSTDTQYF. The DNA for the CDR3 is TGTGCCAGCTCACCGACTAGCACAGATACGCAGTATTTT.

The V and J genes are TRBV21-1 and TRBJ2-3; the DNA was not compared with TRBD2, the D call given in the table. TRBV21-1 counts as a pseudogene. The CDR3 is made up of 14 amino acids. This CDR3 reads CASSKGREADTQYF. The CDR3 DNA reads TGTGCCAGCAGCAAAGGCAGGGAGGCAGATACGCAGTATTTT.

The chain carries TRBV7-9 and TRBJ1-4, with 7 bases that match TRBD1. There are 18 residues in the CDR3. With V trimmed by 5 bases and J by 2 bases, 14 bases remained unmatched. Germline loops: CDR1 SEHNR, CDR2 FQNEAQ (reference sequence). CDR3 loop: CASSPTPTGLKTNEKLFF. The CDR3 nucleotides are TGTGCCAGCAGCCCCACCCCGACAGGGTTGAAGACTAATGAAAAACTGTTTTTT.

Turning to this clone: Relative to the germline gene, one junction end is altered; a read error may explain this. V usage is TRBV7-2 and J usage is TRBJ2-5; D might be TRBD2 (5 bases). CDR1 SGHTA and CDR2 FQGNSA come from the germline V gene. CDR3 length equals 13 residues. The CDR3 bases are TGTGCCAGCAGCTTAGGATCGGCTACGAGGGAAAACTTC. Translation: CASSLGSATRENF.

The V call is TRBV21-1, the J call TRBJ1-2; the D call TRBD1 from the table was never checked on the DNA. TRBV21-1 is tagged as a pseudogene. This CDR3 region has 14 residues. CDR3 residues: CASSASTGGRGYTF. The CDR3, as DNA: TGTGCCAGCAGCGCCTCCACAGGGGGCCGGGGCTACACCTTC.

This chain uses TRBV7-3 with TRBJ2-7; TRBD1 matches at 9 bases. The germline gives CDR1 SGHTA, CDR2 FQGTGA. Trimming cost V 5 bases and J 2 bases; bases outside gene matches: 4. The CDR3 totals 14 residues. The CDR3 here is CASSTTGGTYEQYF. The DNA for the CDR3 is TGTGCCAGCAGCACGACAGGGGGAACCTACGAGCAGTACTTC.

The chain's CDR3 is CAISEPGQGAYNEQFF. The CDR3, as DNA: TGTGCCATCAGTGAACCGGGACAGGGCGCCTACAATGAGCAGTTCTTC. The chain joins TRBV10-3 to TRBJ2-1; 9 positions match TRBD1. This CDR3 is 16 amino acids long. Unmatched junction bases numbered 5, after V lost 3 bases and J lost 2 bases. Germline values: CDR1 ENHRY, CDR2 SYGVKD.

The CDR3 loop reads CASSSHRGFSTGELFF. CDR3 DNA: TGTGCCAGCAGCAGCCACAGGGGATTTAGCACCGGGGAGCTGTTTTTT. The rearrangement joins TRBV21-1 to TRBJ2-2; the DNA was not compared with TRBD1, the D call given in the table. TRBV21-1 is shown as a pseudogene. There are 16 residues in the CDR3.

V and J are TRBV5-4 and TRBJ1-1; D is perhaps TRBD1 (6 bases). Germline values: CDR1 SGHNT, CDR2 YYREEE (reference sequence). CDR3 length equals 14 residues. Trimming shortened V by 4 bases and J by 1 base, and 11 bases separated the two germline ends. CDR3 sequence reads: CASSQGRSNTEAFF. The CDR3 DNA reads as TGTGCCAGCAGCCAGGGGCGGTCGAACACTGAAGCTTTCTTT.